The T cell receptor beta chain described here comes from a study of cytomegalovirus exposure and HLA in healthy donors. Whole-study findings and limits: One later analysis reportedly identified an Asian-associated ancestry cluster that showed fewer N-insertions than the roughly 600-donor mean.

Concerning this clone itself: The antigen is not known.

PCR involved 60 Vbeta and 13 Jbeta primers. TCRdb's copy holds only in-frame clones and misses some; the assay was immunoSEQ multiplex PCR. The sample includes about 90,000 clones, 74% of them seen just once. There are 17 residues in the CDR3. Germline lookup yields CDR1 SGHDN and CDR2 FVKESK. The junction had 9 bases not matched to a gene; V was cut back by 0 bases and J by 4 bases. The sample taken for sequencing was PBMCs. The sequence was obtained from a man aged 30 to 45 in good health and CMV-seropositive. This chain joins TRBV14 and TRBJ1-1; 9 nucleotides align to TRBD1. The DNA for the CDR3 is TGTGCCAGCAGCCAAGAAGGGACAGGGAGTTCAAGCACTGAAGCTTTCTTT. Translation gives CASSQEGTGSSSTEAFF.